This is a list of T cell receptor beta chains from one sample in a study of blood T cell repertoires in COVID-19. Some clones are missing from TCRdb's copy, which holds only in-frame ones; the method was immunoSEQ multiplex PCR. The sample holds a few hundred thousand clones, 75% to 90% seen once. Source material: peripheral blood. Receptors were obtained from a man between 18 and 29 years old with active or convalescent COVID-19. Each CDR3 is given with its conserved first and last residue. The D gene is left open where the match is weak. Only some rows state a clone size, as once, few, many or a class for expanded clones.

J gene | clone size | D gene | V gene | CDR3 protein | CDR3 DNA
TRBJ2-7 | . | TRBD2 | TRBV10-3 | CAISDPSGGDSYEQYF | TGTGCCATCAGTGACCCCAGCGGGGGGGACTCCTACGAGCAGTACTTC
TRBJ2-7 | . | . | TRBV4-1 | CASSQDPSRPYEQYF | TGCGCCAGCAGCCAAGATCCGTCCAGGCCCTACGAGCAGTACTTC
TRBJ2-7 | . | . | TRBV14 | CASSQGSGTYEQYF | TGTGCCAGCAGCCAAGGTTCGGGAACCTACGAGCAGTACTTC
TRBJ2-7 | . | . | TRBV28 | CASSLYRAYEQYF | TGTGCCAGCAGTTTATACAGGGCCTACGAGCAGTACTTC
TRBJ2-7 | . | . | TRBV11-2 | CASSLAEVYEQYF | TGTGCCAGCAGCTTAGCCGAGGTCTACGAGCAGTACTTC
TRBJ2-5 | . | TRBD1 | TRBV6-5 | CASSSQTGVYQETQYF | TGTGCCAGCAGTTCTCAGACAGGGGTTTACCAAGAGACCCAGTACTTC
TRBJ2-7 | . | . | TRBV9 | CASSLGAGRAYEQYF | TGTGCCAGCAGCTTAGGGGCGGGTAGGGCCTACGAGCAGTACTTC
TRBJ2-6 | . | . | TRBV27 | CASSVGAGVNVLTF | TGTGCCAGCAGTGTGGGAGCGGGTGTCAACGTCCTGACTTTC
TRBJ2-2 | . | TRBD2 | TRBV7-8 | CASSRGLAGSTGELFF | TGTGCCAGCAGCCGAGGACTAGCGGGGTCCACCGGGGAGCTGTTTTTT
TRBJ2-3 | . | . | TRBV6-5 | CASEGGSILHTQYF | TGTGCCAGCGAAGGAGGCTCAATACTCCATACGCAGTATTTT
TRBJ2-3 | . | TRBD2 | TRBV19 | CASSILSSGGLGVVGDTQYF | TGTGCCAGTAGTATCTTGTCTAGCGGGGGCCTAGGGGTCGTTGGAGATACGCAGTATTTT
TRBJ2-5 | . | . | TRBV6-6 | CASSRDTQETQYF | TGTGCCAGCAGTCGGGACACACAAGAGACCCAGTACTTC
TRBJ1-5 | once | . | TRBV19 | CATSDSLNQPQHF | TGTGCCACCTCAGACAGCCTGAATCAGCCCCAGCATTTT
TRBJ2-7 | . | . | TRBV5-1 | CASSSSTSFFWGEQYF | TGCGCCAGCAGCAGCTCAACTAGCTTCTTTTGGGGCGAGCAGTACTTC
TRBJ2-1 | . | TRBD2 | TRBV19 | CASSKRLAGSSYNEQFF | TGTGCCAGTAGTAAACGACTAGCGGGGAGCTCCTACAATGAGCAGTTCTTC
TRBJ2-1 | . | TRBD2 | TRBV9 | CASSVTLGTSGDNEQFF | TGTGCCAGCAGCGTAACCCTCGGGACTAGCGGGGACAATGAGCAGTTCTTC
TRBJ2-3 | . | . | TRBV24-1 | CATSEDFTSTDTQYF | TGTGCCACCAGTGAGGACTTCACTAGCACAGATACGCAGTATTTT
TRBJ1-1 | . | TRBD1 | TRBV6-2/TRBV6-3 | CASSFIDRDGTEAFF | TGTGCCAGCAGTTTCATCGACAGGGATGGAACTGAAGCTTTCTTT
TRBJ2-3 | . | TRBD1 | TRBV10-1 | CASSDGQGSTDTQYF | TGCGCCAGCAGTGATGGACAGGGAAGCACAGATACGCAGTATTTT
TRBJ2-5 | . | TRBD2 | TRBV28 | CASSAGTSGTQETQYF | TGTGCCAGCAGTGCCGGGACTAGCGGAACCCAAGAGACCCAGTACTTC
TRBJ2-3 | . | . | TRBV29-1 | CSVDASGGTDTQYF | TGCAGCGTTGACGCATCGGGGGGCACAGATACGCAGTATTTT
TRBJ1-5 | . | TRBD1 | TRBV15 | CATSPSSGQGAGQPQHF | TGTGCCACCAGCCCTAGCTCCGGACAGGGGGCTGGACAGCCCCAGCATTTT